Detailed here is one T cell receptor beta chain. Profiled with immunoSEQ multiplex PCR; TCRdb holds only in-frame clones, not every one. The data show over 250,000 clones, roughly 80% seen once. The data originate from a study of blood T cell repertoires in COVID-19. Study as a whole: Spain, Italy and the United States supplied samples that represented acute and convalescent COVID-19.

This CDR3 region has 17 residues. The material sequenced was PBMCs or T cells enriched from blood (not recorded which). The V gene is TRBV21-1, the J gene TRBJ1-3. TRBV21-1 is flagged as a pseudogene. This sequence originates from a man aged 25-45 years with acute COVID-19. DNA for the CDR3: TGTGCCAGCAGCAAAGTAAGGAGTCCCGACTCTGGAAACACCATATATTTT. This codes for CASSKVRSPDSGNTIYF.